A single sample gave rise to the 20 T cell receptor beta chains below, sequenced in a study of OX40 agonist ivuxolimab in advanced cancers. Measured with immunoSEQ multiplex PCR; TCRdb has only the in-frame clones, and not every one. The data show some 64,000 clones, with about nine tenths seen just once and 18% held by the top ten. This sample comprised CD4+ or CD8+ T cells sorted from blood, obtained in a trial of the OX40 agonist ivuxolimab. The receptors originated from an adult with an advanced solid tumor such as melanoma, head and neck, liver or kidney cancer.

The rearrangement uses TRBV6-1 and TRBJ1-3; D is unresolved. The germline V gene has CDR1 MNHNS and CDR2 SASEGT. V was trimmed by 0 bases and J by 2 bases, leaving 11 bases between them. The CDR3 has 16 residues. CDR3 DNA sequence: TGTGCCAGCAGTGAAGCGGAAGGGATTCCTGGAAACACCATATATTTT. Translation: CASSEAEGIPGNTIYF.

The V call is TRBV7-6, the J call TRBJ1-1, with TRBD1 as a possible D gene (6 bases). V was pared by 6 bases and J by 8 bases, with 16 bases between. The germline CDR1 and CDR2 sequences are SGHVS and FNYEAQ. The CDR3 contains 13 residues. The CDR3 DNA reads TGTGCCAGCAGGCGCGCACAGGGTACCGAAGCTTTCTTT. Translation gives CASRRAQGTEAFF. The whole variable domain, filled in from reference TRBV7-6 and TRBJ1-1, reads GAGVSQSPRYKVTKRGQDVALRCDPISGHVSLYWYRQALGQGPEFLTYFNYEAQQDKSGLPNDRFSAERPEGSISTLTIQRTEQRDSAMYRCASRRAQGTEAFFGQGTRLTVV.

CDR3 DNA: TGCGCCAGCAGCTTGGAAATCCAGGTATCGAACACCGGGGAGCTGTTTTTT. Its protein is CASSLEIQVSNTGELFF. V gene TRBV5-1 combines with J gene TRBJ2-2, with no clear D. CDR1 and CDR2 (germline): SGHRS, YFSETQ. Trimming shortened V by 0 bases and J by 0 bases, and 12 bases separated the two germline ends. This CDR3 is 17 amino acids long.

J is TRBJ1-2 and V is TRBV11-3; 11 nucleotides align to TRBD1. The CDR3 covers 12 residues. Germline V gene sequence: CDR1 SGHNT, CDR2 YENEEA. V gave up 10 bases and J gave up 6 bases; unmatched junction bases: 4. This CDR3 reads CATRTGGDGYTF. DNA for the CDR3: TGTGCCACAAGGACAGGGGGCGATGGCTACACCTTC.

V gene TRBV19 combines with J gene TRBJ2-7, with a weak D call TRBD1 (6 bases). The CDR3 length is 13 residues. Germline CDR1 and CDR2: LNHDA and SQIVND (reference sequence). The V gene lost 3 bases and the J gene lost 3 bases, with 9 bases spanning the gap. The CDR3 bases are TGTGCCAGTAGTATGGGGACAAGCTACGAGCAGTACTTC. Translating gives CASSMGTSYEQYF.

V usage is TRBV11-2 and J usage is TRBJ1-3; D gene uncertain. CDR1 and CDR2 from the germline V gene are SGHAT and FQNNGV. Trimming removed 5 bases at V and 8 bases at J, with 13 bases between. CDR3 length: 13 amino acids. The CDR3 spells CASSLTVVDTIYF. CDR3 nucleotide sequence: TGTGCCAGCAGCCTCACCGTGGTGGACACCATATATTTT.

The rearrangement links TRBV5-5 to TRBJ1-1; D may be TRBD1 (6 bases). The CDR3 covers 15 residues. V was cut by 0 bases and J by 0 bases, with 9 bases left in between. Germline V gene sequence: CDR1 SGHKS, CDR2 YYEKEE (reference sequence). The DNA of the CDR3 is TGTGCCAGCAGCTTGGTGACAGGCCTGAACACTGAAGCTTTCTTT. As protein: CASSLVTGLNTEAFF.

The gene calls are TRBV5-4 and TRBJ2-5; 11 bases are a match to TRBD2. The V and J ends lost 5 bases and 3 bases, in that order; junction bases with no gene match: 6. Germline-derived CDR1 and CDR2 are SGHNT and YYREEE (reference sequence). This CDR3 has 15 amino acids. CDR3 nucleotides: TGTGCCAGCAGTTTAGCGGGGGGGCCGAAAGAGACCCAGTACTTC. Amino acid sequence: CASSLAGGPKETQYF.

In this sample, this clone turned up once. V is TRBV19 and J is TRBJ1-2, with D possibly TRBD1 on 5 matching bases. The CDR3 totals 15 residues. V was pared by 7 bases and J by 3 bases, with 18 bases between. CDR1 and CDR2 (germline): LNHDA, SQIVND (reference sequence). CDR3 DNA sequence: TGTGCCAGTACCCCCGGACAAATAGGGGACTATGGCTACACCTTC. Its translation: CASTPGQIGDYGYTF.

The chain combines TRBV10-2 with TRBJ2-7, with a tentative D call TRBD2 (5 bases). There are 14 residues in the CDR3. Trimming took 3 bases from V and 3 from J, leaving 12 bases between them. Looked up from germline, CDR1 is WSHSY and CDR2 is SAAADI. CDR3 protein: CASSEGGTFYEQYF. Here the CDR3 DNA reads TGCGCCAGCAGTGAAGGAGGCACCTTCTACGAGCAGTACTTC.

The V gene is TRBV18, the J gene TRBJ1-2, with D perhaps TRBD1 (5 bases). There are 16 residues in the CDR3. Germline-derived CDR1 and CDR2 are KGHSH and LQKENI. The ends were cut back, 3 bases at V and 8 bases at J, with 22 bases in the middle. CDR3 region: CASSPTQGGVLVGYTF. CDR3 sequence (DNA): TGTGCCAGCTCACCTACCCAGGGAGGAGTATTAGTAGGCTACACCTTC.

In this sample, this clone turned up once. The V gene is TRBV29-1, the J gene TRBJ1-2; TRBD1 is a possible D gene (6 bases). There are 13 residues in the CDR3. V lost 5 bases to trimming and J lost 8 bases, with 18 bases between them. Looked up from germline, CDR1 is SQVTM and CDR2 is ANQGSEA. The CDR3 is CSVRLTGTEGYTF. The CDR3 DNA follows: TGCAGCGTTCGCTTGACAGGCACGGAGGGCTACACCTTC. Drawing the rest from reference TRBV29-1 and TRBJ1-2, the complete variable domain is SAVISQKPSRDICQRGTSLTIQCQVDSQVTMMFWYRQQPGQSLTLIATANQGSEATYESGFVIDKFPISRPNLTFSTLTVSNMSPEDSSIYLCSVRLTGTEGYTFGSGTRLTVV.

The rearrangement links TRBV13 to TRBJ2-7; 8 bases are a match to TRBD1. The CDR3 loop spans 15 amino acids. V shed 3 bases and J 3 bases; nucleotides not matched to a gene: 7. Germline CDR1 and CDR2: PRHDT and FYEKMQ (reference sequence). CDR3 amino acids: CASSLGRGPYYEQYF. CDR3 DNA sequence: TGTGCCAGCAGCTTGGGCAGGGGGCCCTACTACGAGCAGTACTTC.

CDR3 bases: TGTGCCAGCAGTTACCTGGACGGCGTGAACACTGAAGCTTTCTTT. The encoded protein is CASSYLDGVNTEAFF. This chain links TRBV6-6 with TRBJ1-1; D is unresolved. The CDR3 has 15 amino acids. The germline V gene encodes CDR1 MNHNY and CDR2 SVGAGI (reference sequence). Trimming took 2 bases from V and 0 from J, leaving 10 bases between them.

As DNA, the CDR3 is TGTGCCAGCAGTGAAGGTATTTGGGGAGAACTGTTTTTT. It translates to CASSEGIWGELFF. This sequence joins TRBV6-1 and TRBJ1-4; no firm D call. Trimming cost V 1 base and J 12 bases, with 12 bases left between them. CDR1 and CDR2 from the germline V gene are MNHNS and SASEGT. The CDR3 runs 13 residues.

CDR3 nucleotides: TGTGCCAGCAGCTTACTCAATGAGCAGTTCTTC. The encoded protein is CASSLLNEQFF. V is TRBV7-9 and J is TRBJ2-1; D gene unclear. Germline CDR1 is SEHNR and CDR2 is FQNEAQ (reference sequence). Trimming pared 2 bases from V and 6 bases from J, leaving 2 bases between. The CDR3 runs to 11 residues.

The chain joins TRBV5-5 to TRBJ1-5, with D unclear. The CDR3 is 15 residues long. Germline CDR1 is SGHKS and CDR2 is YYEKEE (reference sequence). Trimming shortened V by 6 bases and J by 1 base, and 14 bases separated the two germline ends. CDR3 loop: CASTPVGGSNQPQHF. The CDR3 bases are TGTGCCAGCACTCCTGTTGGTGGGAGCAATCAGCCCCAGCATTTT. The full variable domain, completed using reference TRBV5-5 and TRBJ1-5, is DAGVTQSPTHLIKTRGQQVTLRCSPISGHKSVSWYQQVLGQGPQFIFQYYEKEERGRGNFPDRFSARQFPNYSSELNVNALLLGDSALYLCASTPVGGSNQPQHFGDGTRLSIL.

J is TRBJ2-5 and V is TRBV29-1; 14 bases match TRBD2. Germline-derived CDR1 and CDR2 are SQVTM and ANQGSEA. The V gene end was trimmed by 8 bases and the J gene end by 1 base; junction bases not matched to a gene: 6. The CDR3 has 15 amino acids. Written as DNA, the CDR3 is TGCAGCCCTTGGACTAGCGGGGGGACCCAAGAGACCCAGTACTTC. Translated: CSPWTSGGTQETQYF.

The chain employs TRBV7-6 and TRBJ2-7; 7 positions match TRBD2. This CDR3 is built from 12 residues. Per germline, CDR1 SGHVS and CDR2 FNYEAQ. The CDR3, as DNA: TGTGCAAGTAGCGGGCACTCCTACGAGCAGTACTTC. Translation: CASSGHSYEQYF.

The rearrangement links TRBV28 to TRBJ1-3; D uncertain. The ends were cut back, 3 bases at V and 0 bases at J, with 6 bases in the middle. CDR1 and CDR2 from the germline V gene are MDHEN and SYDVKM. This CDR3 region has 14 residues. CDR3 in DNA: TGTGCCAGCAGTTTGCAGATCTCTGGAAACACCATATATTTT. It translates to CASSLQISGNTIYF.